This TCR beta chain originates from a study of T-cell memory formation after mild COVID-19. A single record per CDR3 protein comes from TCRdb applying MiXCR to the 5' RACE reads. Seen here are 150,000 to 200,000 distinct CDR3 sequences, roughly 11% observed once, and the top ten hold approximately 3.4%. This clonotype was recorded a few times. Its cognate antigen is unknown. Study-level points and caveats: Some SARS-CoV-2-responding clones were already detected in memory before infection. CD4+ contracting clones lay mainly in CM and EM, CD8+ ones in EMRA.

The V gene lost 2 bases and the J gene lost 4 bases, with 10 bases spanning the gap. CDR1 and CDR2 (germline): SGHRS, YFSETQ. The CDR3 has 15 residues. This TCR derives from a man aged 18 to 30 who had mild COVID-19 (a few samples of this study predate the infection). Cell type and time point are not known. The chain links TRBV5-1 to TRBJ2-6; D uncertain. The sample taken for sequencing was PBMCs or a T cell subset sorted from them (not recorded which). This CDR3 reads CASSLSPGGANVLTF. CDR3 nucleotide sequence: TGCGCCAGCAGCTTATCCCCTGGCGGGGCCAACGTCCTGACTTTC. Full variable domain (outside the CDR3, taken from reference TRBV5-1 and TRBJ2-6): KAGVTQTPRYLIKTRGQQVTLSCSPISGHRSVSWYQQTPGQGLQFLFEYFSETQRNKGNFPGRFSGRQFSNSRSEMNVSTLELGDSALYLCASSLSPGGANVLTFGAGSRLTVL.